These 9 T cell receptor beta chains originate from one sample sequenced in a study of CD8+ T cells in alopecia areata. RNA was extracted and reverse transcribed into cDNA as the sequencing template. The assay was immunoSEQ multiplex PCR, and TCRdb's table has in-frame clones only and misses some. The table has around 100,000 clones, 55% seen once; the top ten hold about 8.8%. Sequences were obtained from CD4+ T cells sorted from blood. The receptor set was obtained from a human donor in good health.

V and J are TRBV2 and TRBJ2-3; D unresolved. The CDR3 sequence is 13 residues long. Germline V CDR1 and CDR2: SNHLY, FYNNEI. The V and J ends lost 1 base and 6 bases respectively, with 8 bases between them. The CDR3 region is CASSEGPYDTQYF. The CDR3 region has the DNA TGTGCCAGCAGTGAAGGACCATACGATACGCAGTATTTT.

A note on this clone: A read error may account for a junction end that differs from germline. The V call is TRBV5-1, the J call TRBJ2-7; 8 nucleotides align to TRBD1. The germline V gene has CDR1 SGHRS and CDR2 YFSETQ. This CDR3 comprises 14 residues. The CDR3 protein is CASSLETGAYERYF. The DNA for the CDR3 is TGCGCCAGCAGCTTGGAGACAGGGGCCTACGAGCGGTACTTC.

This clone was picked up a small number of times. The V gene is TRBV10-3, the J gene TRBJ2-1, with TRBD1 identical over 10 bases. The CDR3 loop spans 14 amino acids. Germline CDR1 is ENHRY and CDR2 is SYGVKD. V gave up 6 bases and J gave up 2 bases; unmatched junction bases: 1. The CDR3, as DNA: TGTGCCATCAGGGGGACAGGGGCCTACAATGAGCAGTTCTTC. Its translation is CAIRGTGAYNEQFF.

The chain links TRBV30 to TRBJ2-5; D uncertain. The CDR3 is 13 residues long. The V gene lost 2 bases and the J gene lost 5 bases, with 12 bases spanning the gap. Germline V gene sequence: CDR1 GTSNPN, CDR2 SVGIG (reference sequence). The CDR3 DNA reads TGTGCCTGGAGTCACGGGCCCTCGGAGACCCAGTACTTC. It translates to CAWSHGPSETQYF.

The chain combines TRBV30 with TRBJ2-4, with D maybe TRBD2 (7 bases). Trimming took 0 bases from V and 8 from J, leaving 17 bases between them. CDR3 length: 15 residues. The V gene's germline CDR1 is GTSNPN and CDR2 SVGIG (reference sequence). As DNA, the CDR3 is TGTGCCTGGAGTGTTGGGGGGGGCAGCCTGTACATTCAGTACTTC. The encoded protein is CAWSVGGGSLYIQYF.

This sequence joins TRBV29-1 and TRBJ2-7; TRBD1 agrees at 7 bases. The CDR3 totals 13 residues. Unmatched junction bases numbered 7, after V lost 7 bases and J lost 1 base. Per the germline V gene, CDR1 is SQVTM and CDR2 is ANQGSEA. The CDR3 DNA reads as TGCAGCGCTATAAGGACAGGATCCTACGAGCAGTACTTC. It specifies CSAIRTGSYEQYF.

V gene TRBV6-4 combines with J gene TRBJ1-6; 7 bases are a match to TRBD1. CDR3 size: 13 residues. Germline lookup yields CDR1 MRHNA and CDR2 SNTAGT. Unmatched junction bases numbered 3, after V lost 5 bases and J lost 8 bases. CDR3 sequence: CASSSGTDSPLHF. CDR3 coding DNA: TGTGCCAGCAGTTCCGGGACAGATTCACCCCTCCACTTT.

This chain connects TRBV7-2 to TRBJ1-1; no clear D gene. The germline V gene encodes CDR1 SGHTA and CDR2 FQGNSA. Trimming cost V 3 bases and J 1 base, with 9 bases left between them. The CDR3 runs 14 residues. CDR3 coding DNA: TGTGCCAGCAGCTTCTGGCAGAAGAACACTGAAGCTTTCTTT. This encodes CASSFWQKNTEAFF.

The rearrangement uses TRBV30 and TRBJ1-5; D gene uncertain. Trimming took off 0 bases at V and 7 bases at J, with 10 bases between the two ends. CDR1 is GTSNPN, CDR2 SVGIG, per germline (reference sequence). This CDR3 is built from 13 residues. The CDR3 DNA reads as TGTGCCTGGAGTGTAAACAGAGCCCAGCCCCAGCATTTT. This translates into CAWSVNRAQPQHF.